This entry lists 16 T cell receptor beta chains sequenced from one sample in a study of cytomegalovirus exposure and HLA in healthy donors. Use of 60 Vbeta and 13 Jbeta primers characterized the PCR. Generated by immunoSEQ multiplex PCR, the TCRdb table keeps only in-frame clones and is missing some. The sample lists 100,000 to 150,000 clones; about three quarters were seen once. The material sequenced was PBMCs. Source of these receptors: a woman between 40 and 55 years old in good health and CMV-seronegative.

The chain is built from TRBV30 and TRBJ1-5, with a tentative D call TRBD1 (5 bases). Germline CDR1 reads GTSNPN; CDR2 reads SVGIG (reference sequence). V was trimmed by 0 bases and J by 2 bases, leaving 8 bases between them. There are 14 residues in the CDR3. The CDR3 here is CAWSVGGGNQPQHF. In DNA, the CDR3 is TGTGCCTGGAGTGTTGGGGGGGGCAATCAGCCCCAGCATTTT. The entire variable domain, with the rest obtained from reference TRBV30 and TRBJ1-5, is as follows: SQTIHQWPATLVQPVGSPLSLECTVEGTSNPNLYWYRQAAGRGLQLLFYSVGIGQISSEVPQNLSASRPQDRQFILSSKKLLLSDSGFYLCAWSVGGGNQPQHFGDGTRLSIL.

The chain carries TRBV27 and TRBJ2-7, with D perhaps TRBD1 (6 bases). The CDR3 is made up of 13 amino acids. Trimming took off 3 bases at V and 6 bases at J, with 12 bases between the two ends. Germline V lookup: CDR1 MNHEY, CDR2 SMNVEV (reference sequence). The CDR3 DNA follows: TGTGCCAGCAGTTTTCCAGGGGAGCGCGAGCAGTACTTC. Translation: CASSFPGEREQYF.

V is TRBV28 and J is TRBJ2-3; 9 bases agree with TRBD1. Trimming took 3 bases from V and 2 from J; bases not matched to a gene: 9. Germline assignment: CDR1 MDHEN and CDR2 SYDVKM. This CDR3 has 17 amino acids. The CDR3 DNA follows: TGTGCCAGCAGTTTCCCCCCCGGGACAGGGTCCACAGATACGCAGTATTTT. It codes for CASSFPPGTGSTDTQYF.

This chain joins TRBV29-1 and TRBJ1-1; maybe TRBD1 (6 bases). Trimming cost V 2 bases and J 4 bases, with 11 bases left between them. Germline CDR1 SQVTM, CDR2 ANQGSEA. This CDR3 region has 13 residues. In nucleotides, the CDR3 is TGCAGCGTTGAACCTCAGGACAGCACTGAAGCTTTCTTT. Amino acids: CSVEPQDSTEAFF.

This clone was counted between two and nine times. For the CDR3, the DNA is TGTGCCAGCAGTTTAGGGGACAAAGCCTATGGCTACACCTTC. Protein: CASSLGDKAYGYTF. The chain has TRBV28 and TRBJ1-2; possible D gene TRBD1, 6 bases. Trimming took off 2 bases at V and 4 bases at J, with 11 bases between the two ends. There are 14 residues in the CDR3. Germline CDR1 reads MDHEN; CDR2 reads SYDVKM.

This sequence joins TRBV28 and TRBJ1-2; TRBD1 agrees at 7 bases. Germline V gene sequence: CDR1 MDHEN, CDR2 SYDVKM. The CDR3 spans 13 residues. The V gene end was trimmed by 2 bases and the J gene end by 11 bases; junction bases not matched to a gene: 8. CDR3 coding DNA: TGTGCCAGCAGTTTAGGAGGGGGCACGATGTACACCTTC. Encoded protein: CASSLGGGTMYTF.

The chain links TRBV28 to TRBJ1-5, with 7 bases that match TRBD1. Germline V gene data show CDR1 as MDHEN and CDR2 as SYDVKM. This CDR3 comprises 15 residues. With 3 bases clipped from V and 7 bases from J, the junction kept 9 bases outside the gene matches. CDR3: CASSFPTGAEQPQHF. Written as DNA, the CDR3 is TGTGCCAGCAGTTTCCCCACAGGGGCGGAACAGCCCCAGCATTTT.

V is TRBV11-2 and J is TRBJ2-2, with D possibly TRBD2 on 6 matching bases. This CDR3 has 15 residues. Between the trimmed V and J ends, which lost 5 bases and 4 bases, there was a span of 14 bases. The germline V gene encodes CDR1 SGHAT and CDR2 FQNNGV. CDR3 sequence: CASSNSLGLTGELFF. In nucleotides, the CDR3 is TGTGCCAGCAGCAACAGCCTGGGACTCACCGGGGAGCTGTTTTTT.

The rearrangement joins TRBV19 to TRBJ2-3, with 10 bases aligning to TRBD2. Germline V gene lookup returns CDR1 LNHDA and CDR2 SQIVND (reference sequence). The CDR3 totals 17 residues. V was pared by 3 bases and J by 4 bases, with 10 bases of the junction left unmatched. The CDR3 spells CASSISVGTSVPDTQYF. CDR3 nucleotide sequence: TGTGCCAGTAGTATCTCGGTCGGGACTAGCGTCCCAGATACGCAGTATTTT.

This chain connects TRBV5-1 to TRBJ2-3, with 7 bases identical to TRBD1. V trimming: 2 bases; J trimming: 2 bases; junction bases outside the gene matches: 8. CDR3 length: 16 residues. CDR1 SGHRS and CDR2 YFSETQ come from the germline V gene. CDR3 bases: TGCGCCAGCAGCTTAGGTCGGGACAGCCACACAGATACGCAGTATTTT. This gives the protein CASSLGRDSHTDTQYF.

The CDR3, as DNA: TGTGCCAGCAGCCAAGATTTTTTCGGGACTAGCGGTTACAATGAGCAGTTCTTC. Its translation is CASSQDFFGTSGYNEQFF. This chain joins TRBV14 and TRBJ2-1, with 11 bases that match TRBD2. The V segment lost 0 bases and the J segment 4 bases; nucleotides outside the gene matches: 8. This CDR3 has 18 amino acids. Germline V gene sequence: CDR1 SGHDN, CDR2 FVKESK.

The CDR3 sequence is CASSGESSYNSPLHF. In DNA form, the CDR3 reads TGTGCCAGCTCTGGGGAGAGCTCCTATAATTCACCCCTCCACTTT. The gene calls are TRBV28 and TRBJ1-6; the D is unclear. The CDR3 runs 15 residues. Trimming removed 8 bases at V and 0 bases at J, with 11 bases between. The germline CDR1 and CDR2 sequences are MDHEN and SYDVKM.

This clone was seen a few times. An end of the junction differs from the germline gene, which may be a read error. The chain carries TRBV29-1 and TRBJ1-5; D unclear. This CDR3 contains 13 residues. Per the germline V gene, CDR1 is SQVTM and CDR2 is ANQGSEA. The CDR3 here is CSVATDLDQPQHF. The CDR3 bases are TGCAGTGTTGCAACAGACCTGGATCAGCCCCAGCATTTT.

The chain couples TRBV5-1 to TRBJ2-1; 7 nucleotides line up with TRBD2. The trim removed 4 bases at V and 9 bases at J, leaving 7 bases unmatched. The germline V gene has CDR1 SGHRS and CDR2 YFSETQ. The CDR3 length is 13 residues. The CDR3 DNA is TGCGCCAGCAGCCAGCGGGAAGCGGCTGAGCAGTTCTTC. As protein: CASSQREAAEQFF. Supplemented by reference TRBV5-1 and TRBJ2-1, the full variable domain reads KAGVTQTPRYLIKTRGQQVTLSCSPISGHRSVSWYQQTPGQGLQFLFEYFSETQRNKGNFPGRFSGRQFSNSRSEMNVSTLELGDSALYLCASSQREAAEQFFGPGTRLTVL.

The CDR3 sequence is CASSQVNPEIEQFF. The CDR3 region has the DNA TGCGCCAGCAGCCAAGTTAACCCGGAGATTGAGCAGTTCTTC. The chain employs TRBV4-1 and TRBJ2-1; no clear D gene. Germline CDR1 MGHRA, CDR2 YSYEKL. The V gene lost 1 base and the J gene lost 9 bases, with 13 bases spanning the gap. This CDR3 is built from 14 residues.

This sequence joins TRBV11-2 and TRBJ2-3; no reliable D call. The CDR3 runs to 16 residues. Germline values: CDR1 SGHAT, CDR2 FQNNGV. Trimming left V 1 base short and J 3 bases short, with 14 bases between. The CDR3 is CASSLGGVAGTDTQYF. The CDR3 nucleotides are TGTGCCAGCAGCTTAGGAGGCGTAGCCGGTACAGATACGCAGTATTTT.